This T cell receptor beta chain derives from a study of vaccination effects on CD4 cells after COVID-19. Study-level findings and limits: Late in the post-vaccination period, infection-induced and vaccine-induced clones underwent marked clonal contraction.

A single count supports this clone. Its antigen is still unknown. Trimming at V came to 2 bases and at J to 4 bases, leaving 2 bases not matched to a gene. CDR1 KGHSH and CDR2 LQKENI come from the germline V gene. This CDR3 is built from 15 residues. The data were produced by immunoSEQ multiplex PCR, yet TCRdb's version contains in-frame clones alone and is incomplete. The sample shows more than 60,000 clones, about 67% of them seen only once. Between days 10 and 11 of culture, CD4+ T cells were separated out. Participants completed two doses of the BNT162b2 or mRNA-1273 vaccine. Researchers swapped half the medium for IL-2 medium on both days 3 and 7.

J is TRBJ2-1 and V is TRBV18; 10 nucleotides match TRBD1. This receptor was identified in a human donor who received a COVID-19 vaccine. Sample: CD4+ T cells from PBMCs cultured without peptide, taken after COVID-19 vaccination. CDR3 DNA sequence: TGTGCCAGCTCACCAGGGACAGGGGTTTACAATGAGCAGTTCTTC. It codes for CASSPGTGVYNEQFF. Combining the CDR3 with reference TRBV18 and TRBJ2-1 gives the whole variable domain NAGVMQNPRHLVRRRGQEARLRCSPMKGHSHVYWYRQLPEEGLKFMVYLQKENIIDESGMPKERFSAEFPKEGPSILRIQQVVRGDSAAYFCASSPGTGVYNEQFFGPGTRLTVL.